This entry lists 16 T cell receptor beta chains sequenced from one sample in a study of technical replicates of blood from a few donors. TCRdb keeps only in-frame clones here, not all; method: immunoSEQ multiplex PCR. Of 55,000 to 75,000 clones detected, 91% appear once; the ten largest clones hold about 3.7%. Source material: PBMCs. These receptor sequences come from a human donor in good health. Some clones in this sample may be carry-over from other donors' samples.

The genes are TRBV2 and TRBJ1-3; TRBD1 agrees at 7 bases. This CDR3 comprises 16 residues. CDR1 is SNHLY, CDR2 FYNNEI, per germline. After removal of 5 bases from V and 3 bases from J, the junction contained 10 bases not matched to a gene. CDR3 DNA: TGTGCCAGCAGTAAAACCGACAGGGTAAATGGAAACACCATATATTTT. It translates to CASSKTDRVNGNTIYF.

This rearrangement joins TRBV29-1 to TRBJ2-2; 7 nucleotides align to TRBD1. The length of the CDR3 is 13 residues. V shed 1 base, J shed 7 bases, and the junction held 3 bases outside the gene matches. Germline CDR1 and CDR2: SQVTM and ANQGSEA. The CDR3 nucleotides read TGCAGCGTTGAAGGGGACAGCTACGGGGAGCTGTTTTTT. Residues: CSVEGDSYGELFF.

The CDR3 bases are TGTGCCAGCAAACCCGAGGCGGGGGGGTACGAGCAGTACTTC. It codes for CASKPEAGGYEQYF. The genes are TRBV2 and TRBJ2-7, with 9 bases fitting TRBD2. CDR1 is SNHLY and CDR2 is FYNNEI in the germline V gene. Trimming removed 7 bases from V and 4 bases from J; junction bases left unmatched: 8. This CDR3 is 14 amino acids long.

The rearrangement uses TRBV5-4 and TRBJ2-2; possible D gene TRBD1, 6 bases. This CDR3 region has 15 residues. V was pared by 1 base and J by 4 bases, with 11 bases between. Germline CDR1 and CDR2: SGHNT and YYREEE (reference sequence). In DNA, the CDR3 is TGTGCCAGCAGCTTGAAGGACAGAACCACCGGGGAGCTGTTTTTT. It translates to CASSLKDRTTGELFF. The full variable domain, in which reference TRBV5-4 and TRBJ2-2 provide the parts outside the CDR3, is ETGVTQSPTHLIKTRGQQVTLRCSSQSGHNTVSWYQQALGQGPQFIFQYYREEENGRGNFPPRFSGLQFPNYSSELNVNALELDDSALYLCASSLKDRTTGELFFGEGSRLTVL.

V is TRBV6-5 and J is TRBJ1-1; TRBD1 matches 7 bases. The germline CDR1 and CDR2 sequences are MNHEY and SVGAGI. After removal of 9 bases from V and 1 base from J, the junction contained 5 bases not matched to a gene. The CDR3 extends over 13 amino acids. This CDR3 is CASATGKNTEAFF. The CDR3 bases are TGTGCCAGTGCGACAGGGAAGAACACTGAAGCTTTCTTT.

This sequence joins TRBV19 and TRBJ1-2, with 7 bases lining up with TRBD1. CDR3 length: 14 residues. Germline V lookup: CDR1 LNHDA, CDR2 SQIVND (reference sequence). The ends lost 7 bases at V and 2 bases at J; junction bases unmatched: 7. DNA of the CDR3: TGTGCCAGTACGGACAGGCGAACCAACTATGGCTACACCTTC. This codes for CASTDRRTNYGYTF. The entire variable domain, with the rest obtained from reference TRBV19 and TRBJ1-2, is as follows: DGGITQSPKYLFRKEGQNVTLSCEQNLNHDAMYWYRQDPGQGLRLIYYSQIVNDFQKGDIAEGYSVSREKKESFPLTVTSAQKNPTAFYLCASTDRRTNYGYTFGSGTRLTVV.

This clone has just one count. The CDR3 region is CASATGVDYEQYF. In nucleotides, the CDR3 is TGTGCTAGTGCTACGGGAGTCGACTACGAGCAGTACTTC. The chain carries TRBV12-5 and TRBJ2-7; maybe TRBD2 (6 bases). V was pared by 7 bases and J by 3 bases, with 13 bases between. CDR3 size: 13 residues. CDR1 is LGHNT and CDR2 is FRNRAP in the germline V gene.

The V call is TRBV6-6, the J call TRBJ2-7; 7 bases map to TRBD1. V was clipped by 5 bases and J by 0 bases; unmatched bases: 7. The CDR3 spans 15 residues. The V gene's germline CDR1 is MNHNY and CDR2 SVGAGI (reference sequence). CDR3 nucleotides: TGTGCCAGCAGTCAACCCGGGACAGACTCCTACGAGCAGTACTTC. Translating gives CASSQPGTDSYEQYF.

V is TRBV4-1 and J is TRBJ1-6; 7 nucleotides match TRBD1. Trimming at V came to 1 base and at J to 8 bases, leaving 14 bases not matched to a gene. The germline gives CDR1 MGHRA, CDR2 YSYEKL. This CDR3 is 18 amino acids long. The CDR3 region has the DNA TGCGCCAGCAGCCAAGCCCCGGGACAGCCGATATTTGATTCACCCCTCCACTTT. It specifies CASSQAPGQPIFDSPLHF.

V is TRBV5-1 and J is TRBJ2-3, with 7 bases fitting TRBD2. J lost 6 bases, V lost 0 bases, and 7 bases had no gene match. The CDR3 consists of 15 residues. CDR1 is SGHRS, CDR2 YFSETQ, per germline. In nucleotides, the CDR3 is TGCGCCAGCAGCTTGGCCTCCCCAGCGGGGGATACGCAGTATTTT. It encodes CASSLASPAGDTQYF. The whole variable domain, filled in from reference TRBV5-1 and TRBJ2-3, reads KAGVTQTPRYLIKTRGQQVTLSCSPISGHRSVSWYQQTPGQGLQFLFEYFSETQRNKGNFPGRFSGRQFSNSRSEMNVSTLELGDSALYLCASSLASPAGDTQYFGPGTRLTVL.

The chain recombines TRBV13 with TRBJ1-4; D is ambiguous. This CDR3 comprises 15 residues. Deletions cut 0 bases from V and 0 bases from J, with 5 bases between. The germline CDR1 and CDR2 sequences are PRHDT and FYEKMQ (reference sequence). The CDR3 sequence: CASSLGQTTNEKLFF. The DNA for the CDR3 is TGTGCCAGCAGCTTAGGACAGACAACTAATGAAAAACTGTTTTTT.

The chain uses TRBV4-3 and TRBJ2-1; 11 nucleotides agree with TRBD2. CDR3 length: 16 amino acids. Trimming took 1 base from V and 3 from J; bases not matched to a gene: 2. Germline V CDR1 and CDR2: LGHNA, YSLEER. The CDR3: CASSQVGTSGYNEQFF. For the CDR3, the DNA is TGCGCCAGCAGCCAAGTCGGGACTAGCGGCTACAATGAGCAGTTCTTC.

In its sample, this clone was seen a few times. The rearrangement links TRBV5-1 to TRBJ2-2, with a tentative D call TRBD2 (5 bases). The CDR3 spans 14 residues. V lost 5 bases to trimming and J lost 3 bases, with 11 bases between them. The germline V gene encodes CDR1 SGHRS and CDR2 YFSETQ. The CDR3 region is CASRWLADTGELFF. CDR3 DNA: TGCGCCAGCAGGTGGCTAGCCGACACCGGGGAGCTGTTTTTT.

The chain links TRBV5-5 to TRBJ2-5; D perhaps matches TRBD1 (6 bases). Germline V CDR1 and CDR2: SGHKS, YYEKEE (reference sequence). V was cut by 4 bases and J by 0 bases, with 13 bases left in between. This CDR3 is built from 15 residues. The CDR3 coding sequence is TGTGCCAGCAGCCGGAACGGACAGTACCAAGAGACCCAGTACTTC. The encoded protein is CASSRNGQYQETQYF.

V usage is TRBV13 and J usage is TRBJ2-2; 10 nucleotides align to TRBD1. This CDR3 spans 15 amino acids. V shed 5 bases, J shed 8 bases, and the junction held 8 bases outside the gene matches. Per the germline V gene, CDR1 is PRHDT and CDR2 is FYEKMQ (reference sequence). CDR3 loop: CASSTLTGGSGELFF. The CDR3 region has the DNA TGTGCCAGCAGCACGTTGACAGGGGGCTCGGGGGAGCTGTTTTTT.

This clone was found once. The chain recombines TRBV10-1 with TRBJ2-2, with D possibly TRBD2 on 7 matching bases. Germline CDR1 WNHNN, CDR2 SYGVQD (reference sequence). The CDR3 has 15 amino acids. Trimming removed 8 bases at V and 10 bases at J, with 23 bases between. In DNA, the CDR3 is TGCGCCAGCCCGCCCGGGGCGGGGGCCTGGGAGGAGCTGTTTTTT. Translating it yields CASPPGAGAWEELFF.